The 29 T cell receptor beta chains reported below all come from one sample, sequenced in a study of blood T cell repertoires in COVID-19. The data were produced by immunoSEQ multiplex PCR, yet TCRdb's version contains in-frame clones alone and is incomplete. In the table there are some 200,000 clones, 70% to 85% of which are singletons. Sequencing used peripheral blood. The receptors were sampled from a woman aged 80 or over with acute or convalescent COVID-19.

The genes are TRBV2 and TRBJ1-5; D is unclear. CDR3 size: 15 residues. In germline, CDR1 is SNHLY, CDR2 FYNNEI. The germline V and J ends were trimmed by 3 bases and 0 bases, with 9 bases remaining between them. CDR3 protein: CASSEWSYSNQPQHF. Here the CDR3 DNA reads TGTGCCAGCAGTGAGTGGAGCTATAGCAATCAGCCCCAGCATTTT.

This clone was detected only once. The chain recombines TRBV6-5 with TRBJ1-5; TRBD1 matches at 7 bases. V gave up 7 bases and J gave up 7 bases; unmatched junction bases: 7. This CDR3 contains 13 residues. Germline loops: CDR1 MNHEY, CDR2 SVGAGI. CDR3 bases: TGTGCCAGCACCGGGACAGTAAGACAGCCCCAGCATTTT. Translated, it gives CASTGTVRQPQHF.

V and J are TRBV27 and TRBJ1-6, with TRBD1 matching over 8 bases. Germline loops: CDR1 MNHEY, CDR2 SMNVEV (reference sequence). The CDR3 covers 14 residues. V lost 3 bases to trimming and J lost 7 bases; unmatched junction nucleotides: 2. The DNA for the CDR3 is TGTGCCAGCAGTTTGTGGACAGGGAATTCACCCCTCCACTTT. This gives the protein CASSLWTGNSPLHF.

This chain links TRBV10-3 with TRBJ1-6; D is perhaps TRBD1 (5 bases). The V gene's germline CDR1 is ENHRY and CDR2 SYGVKD. Trimming removed 4 bases from V and 1 base from J, with 11 bases in between. This CDR3 contains 16 residues. The CDR3 DNA is TGTGCCATCAGTGTTGGACACGGATCCTATAATTCACCCCTCCACTTT. Translated, it gives CAISVGHGSYNSPLHF.

This clone was counted a few times. The genes are TRBV19 and TRBJ2-2, with a tentative D call TRBD2 (6 bases). The germline gives CDR1 LNHDA, CDR2 SQIVND (reference sequence). This CDR3 comprises 14 residues. Trimming took 6 bases from V and 6 from J, leaving 14 bases between them. The CDR3 DNA sequence: TGTGCCAGTAGCGGGGGTTCTGATTCCGGGGAGCTGTTTTTT. This codes for CASSGGSDSGELFF.

The chain couples TRBV19 to TRBJ2-5; D is possibly TRBD2 (6 bases). This CDR3 has 15 residues. The ends were cut back, 8 bases at V and 5 bases at J, with 21 bases in the middle. Germline V gives CDR1 LNHDA, CDR2 SQIVND (reference sequence). Here the CDR3 reads CASRSRVGTLETQYF. The CDR3 bases are TGTGCCAGTCGAAGCAGGGTAGGGACTCTGGAGACCCAGTACTTC. Full variable domain (rest looked up from reference TRBV19 and TRBJ2-5): DGGITQSPKYLFRKEGQNVTLSCEQNLNHDAMYWYRQDPGQGLRLIYYSQIVNDFQKGDIAEGYSVSREKKESFPLTVTSAQKNPTAFYLCASRSRVGTLETQYFGPGTRLLVL.

The chain combines TRBV10-2 with TRBJ1-5; D remains unclear. The CDR3 is 13 amino acids. The germline gives CDR1 WSHSY, CDR2 SAAADI. Trimming shortened V by 8 bases and J by 3 bases, and 11 bases separated the two germline ends. CDR3 sequence (DNA): TGCGCCAGCGTCACGAGGGTCAATCAGCCCCAGCATTTT. Its protein product is CASVTRVNQPQHF.

This CDR3 reads CASSLSRNTEAFF. The CDR3 DNA follows: TGTGCCAGCAGCTTATCTAGGAACACTGAAGCTTTCTTT. The rearrangement links TRBV11-2 to TRBJ1-1; D is ambiguous. CDR1 SGHAT and CDR2 FQNNGV come from the germline V gene. Trimming stripped 2 bases from V and 1 base from J, with 5 bases between. This CDR3 has 13 residues.

The chain joins TRBV30 to TRBJ1-4; D might be TRBD1 (5 bases). The CDR3 extends over 17 amino acids. The germline V gene encodes CDR1 GTSNPN and CDR2 SVGIG (reference sequence). Trimming stripped 0 bases from V and 7 bases from J, with 21 bases between. The CDR3 spells CAWSVRGWRQGGEKLFF. The CDR3 region has the DNA TGTGCCTGGAGTGTACGGGGCTGGCGCCAGGGAGGTGAAAAACTGTTTTTT.

The chain employs TRBV27 and TRBJ2-7; possible D gene TRBD1, 7 bases. This CDR3 comprises 15 residues. The germline V and J ends were trimmed by 0 bases and 3 bases, with 12 bases remaining between them. Germline lookup yields CDR1 MNHEY and CDR2 SMNVEV (reference sequence). The CDR3 DNA reads TGTGCCAGCAGTTTATCGGCAGGGGGAGGCTACGAGCAGTACTTC. Protein product: CASSLSAGGGYEQYF.

The J gene is TRBJ2-7, the V gene TRBV6-6; 12 nucleotides line up with TRBD2. The CDR3 loop spans 15 amino acids. The junction had 7 bases not matched to a gene; V was cut back by 6 bases and J by 4 bases. Germline-derived CDR1 and CDR2 are MNHNY and SVGAGI (reference sequence). CDR3: CASSATSGGSYEQYF. The CDR3 nucleotides are TGTGCCAGCAGCGCGACTAGCGGGGGATCATACGAGCAGTACTTC.

V and J are TRBV7-9 and TRBJ1-2; a weak D match, TRBD1 (5 bases). The CDR3 is made up of 14 amino acids. The germline gives CDR1 SEHNR, CDR2 FQNEAQ (reference sequence). The germline V and J ends were trimmed by 1 base and 2 bases, with 8 bases remaining between them. For the CDR3, the DNA is TGTGCCAGCAGCTTAGGGCCAGGGAACTATGGCTACACCTTC. Its translation is CASSLGPGNYGYTF. The full variable domain, rest sourced from reference TRBV7-9 and TRBJ1-2, is DTGVSQNPRHKITKRGQNVTFRCDPISEHNRLYWYRQTLGQGPEFLTYFQNEAQLEKSRLLSDRFSAERPKGSFSTLEIQRTEQGDSAMYLCASSLGPGNYGYTFGSGTRLTVV.

This rearrangement joins TRBV12-5 to TRBJ2-2; D ambiguous. The germline CDR1 and CDR2 sequences are LGHNT and FRNRAP. The V gene lost 2 bases and the J gene lost 1 base, with 8 bases spanning the gap. The CDR3 loop spans 15 amino acids. CDR3 sequence: CASGLNSLNTGELFF. The CDR3 DNA reads TGTGCTAGTGGTTTGAACTCTTTGAACACCGGGGAGCTGTTTTTT.

The chain combines TRBV29-1 with TRBJ2-7, with 9 bases lining up with TRBD1. The CDR3 contains 14 residues. CDR1 is SQVTM, CDR2 ANQGSEA, per germline. The J segment lost 4 bases and the V segment lost 4 bases, leaving 8 bases of the junction unmatched. CDR3: CSVANLTGGYEQYF. For the CDR3, the DNA is TGCAGCGTTGCAAATTTGACAGGGGGATACGAGCAGTACTTC.

The chain employs TRBV2 and TRBJ2-1; TRBD2 agrees at 14 bases. The CDR3 runs 17 residues. V was clipped by 5 bases and J by 3 bases; unmatched bases: 6. CDR1 is SNHLY, CDR2 FYNNEI, per germline. Here the CDR3 DNA reads TGTGCCAGCAGTACCGGGACTAGCGGGAGCCTCTACAATGAGCAGTTCTTC. Translation: CASSTGTSGSLYNEQFF.

The genes are TRBV7-3 and TRBJ2-1; TRBD2 matches 8 bases. Germline loops: CDR1 SGHTA, CDR2 FQGTGA. J was trimmed by 7 bases and V by 5 bases; bases with no gene match: 7. The CDR3 extends over 14 amino acids. The CDR3 sequence is CASSRSGSLNEQFF. The CDR3 DNA reads as TGTGCCAGCAGCCGGAGCGGGAGCCTGAATGAGCAGTTCTTC. Variable domain in full (rest from reference TRBV7-3 and TRBJ2-1): GAGVSQTPSNKVTEKGKYVELRCDPISGHTALYWYRQSLGQGPEFLIYFQGTGAADDSGLPNDRFFAVRPEGSVSTLKIQRTERGDSAVYLCASSRSGSLNEQFFGPGTRLTVL.

The CDR3 DNA reads as TGTGCCAGCAGTATTACTATCCGGGAGCTGTTTTTT. It yields the protein CASSITIRELFF. The chain links TRBV6-2 or TRBV6-3 to TRBJ2-2, with D uncertain. Germline lookup yields CDR1 MNHEY and CDR2 SVGEGT. The CDR3 has 12 residues. V lost 5 bases to trimming and J lost 9 bases, with 10 bases between them.

V usage is TRBV18 and J usage is TRBJ2-5; weak D call: TRBD2 (6 bases). This CDR3 contains 17 residues. Trimming cost V 2 bases and J 5 bases, with 21 bases left between them. From germline, CDR1 is KGHSH and CDR2 LQKENI. The CDR3 loop is CASSPSSGWELRETQYF. DNA of the CDR3: TGTGCCAGCTCACCAAGTAGCGGATGGGAACTACGGGAGACCCAGTACTTC.

This rearrangement joins TRBV6-5 to TRBJ1-1, with 10 nucleotides matching TRBD1. The CDR3 loop spans 15 amino acids. V was clipped by 5 bases and J by 7 bases; unmatched bases: 10. The germline V gene has CDR1 MNHEY and CDR2 SVGAGI. The CDR3, as DNA: TGTGCCAGCAGTAAGACGACAGGGGGCAGGGGTGAAGCTTTCTTT. Protein: CASSKTTGGRGEAFF.

The rearrangement uses TRBV11-2 and TRBJ2-5, with 10 bases identical to TRBD1. V lost 0 bases and J lost 7; bases outside the gene matches: 5. Looked up from germline, CDR1 is SGHAT and CDR2 is FQNNGV. The CDR3 covers 15 residues. The CDR3 DNA follows: TGTGCCAGCAGCTTAGATGGCCGACAGGGGGCGACCCAGTACTTC. It yields the protein CASSLDGRQGATQYF.

Points on this clone: Other DNA sequences in this specimen translate into the identical CDR3. V and J are TRBV18 and TRBJ2-3, with TRBD1 matching 11 bases. The J segment lost 3 bases and the V segment lost 3 bases, leaving 5 bases of the junction unmatched. CDR3 size: 16 residues. CDR1 is KGHSH and CDR2 is LQKENI in the germline V gene. This chain's CDR3 is CASSPRTGGSTDTQYF. DNA of the CDR3: TGTGCCAGCTCACCCAGGACAGGGGGCTCAACAGATACGCAGTATTTT.

The chain is built from TRBV2 and TRBJ2-1, with 9 bases identical to TRBD2. The CDR3 loop spans 14 amino acids. With V trimmed by 7 bases and J by 11 bases, 12 bases remained unmatched. Germline loops: CDR1 SNHLY, CDR2 FYNNEI. The DNA for the CDR3 is TGTGCCAGCACGTGGCGGGAGGGCCAGGTTCAGCAGTTCTTC. This codes for CASTWREGQVQQFF.

The chain combines TRBV2 with TRBJ2-7; D remains ambiguous. This CDR3 region has 13 residues. V was shortened by 1 base and J by 12 bases, with 16 bases between the two germline ends. Germline values: CDR1 SNHLY, CDR2 FYNNEI. CDR3 bases: TGTGCCAGCAGTGAAGGGCAGCAGGCCGTACCGTACTTC. This sequence encodes CASSEGQQAVPYF. The entire variable domain, with the rest obtained from reference TRBV2 and TRBJ2-7, is as follows: EPEVTQTPSHQVTQMGQEVILRCVPISNHLYFYWYRQILGQKVEFLVSFYNNEISEKSEIFDDQFSVERPDGSNFTLKIRSTKLEDSAMYFCASSEGQQAVPYFGPGTRLTVT.

J is TRBJ2-5 and V is TRBV3-1 (or the pseudogene TRBV3-2); TRBD1 agrees at 8 bases. V gave up 4 bases and J gave up 7 bases; unmatched junction bases: 14. This CDR3 comprises 16 residues. Germline V gene lookup returns CDR1 LGHDT and CDR2 YNNKEL (reference sequence). CDR3 DNA sequence: TGTGCCAGCAGCCCCTTTAGCAGGGGGCATAAGGGGACCCAGTACTTC. Its protein product is CASSPFSRGHKGTQYF.

The DNA for the CDR3 is TGTGCCAGCAGTAGGGGACTAGCTGGCGGGAATGAGCAGTTCTTC. It is translated as CASSRGLAGGNEQFF. The rearrangement joins TRBV2 to TRBJ2-1; 9 nucleotides agree with TRBD2. The CDR3 has 15 residues. Germline CDR1 SNHLY, CDR2 FYNNEI. V shed 5 bases and J 7 bases; nucleotides not matched to a gene: 9.

This chain connects TRBV6-5 to TRBJ1-3, with 7 bases aligning to TRBD1. Germline V gives CDR1 MNHEY, CDR2 SVGAGI. This CDR3 spans 15 amino acids. The ends lost 5 bases at V and 0 bases at J; junction bases unmatched: 4. This CDR3 is CASSRGQVSGNTIYF. The CDR3 nucleotides are TGTGCCAGCAGTCGAGGACAGGTCTCTGGAAACACCATATATTTT.

The chain links TRBV19 to TRBJ1-2; TRBD1 agrees at 7 bases. Germline V lookup: CDR1 LNHDA, CDR2 SQIVND (reference sequence). The V segment lost 9 bases and the J segment 1 base; nucleotides outside the gene matches: 11. This CDR3 contains 15 residues. CDR3 DNA sequence: TGTGCCAGCAAGCCCCACCGGGACAGTAACTATGGCTACACCTTC. It codes for CASKPHRDSNYGYTF.

DNA of the CDR3: TGTGCCAGCAGCCCGGCGGGTCCGGCCTCCTACAATGAGCAGTTCTTC. Amino acids: CASSPAGPASYNEQFF. The J gene is TRBJ2-1, the V gene TRBV5-4; D might be TRBD2 (5 bases). Germline V gives CDR1 SGHNT, CDR2 YYREEE (reference sequence). V was pared by 4 bases and J by 0 bases, with 14 bases between. The CDR3 spans 16 residues.

The chain recombines TRBV7-9 with TRBJ2-1, with 7 bases that match TRBD1. Germline loops: CDR1 SEHNR, CDR2 FQNEAQ (reference sequence). The CDR3 runs 14 residues. V dropped 5 bases and J dropped 7; count of bases not matched to a gene: 8. This chain's CDR3 is CASSRPQGWNEQFF. The CDR3 DNA reads TGTGCCAGCAGCCGCCCACAGGGGTGGAATGAGCAGTTCTTC.